The TCR beta chain described here comes from a study of blood T cell repertoires in COVID-19. Study at large: Material from acute and convalescent COVID-19 was sourced from the United States, Italy and Spain.

V lost 5 bases, J lost 1 base, and 6 bases stayed unmatched. This CDR3 has 15 amino acids. CDR1 is MRHNA and CDR2 is SNTAGT in the germline V gene. Original processing notes: Nucleated cell counts were estimated from reference gene primer amplification. Clones were read by immunoSEQ multiplex PCR, and TCRdb kept only the in-frame ones, dropping some. The V and J calls and the clone size are those of that table, but D and trimming were determined from the DNA. Of 150,000 to 180,000 clones listed, about 86% are singletons. Cohort 3 donors counted as recovered after two negative PCRs, clearance, or resolved symptoms.

The material sequenced was PBMCs or T cells enriched from blood (not recorded which). The chain employs TRBV6-4 and TRBJ2-3; 7 positions agree with TRBD2. The origin of this receptor is a man aged 45-65 years who had recovered from COVID-19. CDR3 bases: TGTGCCAGCAGTTTAAGTCGGGGGGGCACAGATACGCAGTATTTT. It codes for CASSLSRGGTDTQYF.